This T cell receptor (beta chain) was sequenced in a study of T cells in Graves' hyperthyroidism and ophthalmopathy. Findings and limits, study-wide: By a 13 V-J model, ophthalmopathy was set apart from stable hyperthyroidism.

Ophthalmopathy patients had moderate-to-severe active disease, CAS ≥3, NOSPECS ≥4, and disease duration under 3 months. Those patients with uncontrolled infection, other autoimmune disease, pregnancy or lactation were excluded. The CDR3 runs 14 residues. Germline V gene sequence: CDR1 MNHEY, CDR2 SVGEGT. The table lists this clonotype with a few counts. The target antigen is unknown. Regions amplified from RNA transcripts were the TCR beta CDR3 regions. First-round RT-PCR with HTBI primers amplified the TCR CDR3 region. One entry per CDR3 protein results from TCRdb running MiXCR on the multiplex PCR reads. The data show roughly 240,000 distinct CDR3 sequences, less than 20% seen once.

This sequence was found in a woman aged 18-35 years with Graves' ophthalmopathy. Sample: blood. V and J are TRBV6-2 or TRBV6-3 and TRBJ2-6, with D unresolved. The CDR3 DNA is TGTGGAAGCTCTGGGGTCTCTGGGGCCAACGTCCTGACTTTC. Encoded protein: CGSSGVSGANVLTF.